The TCR beta chain described here comes from a study of STAT3 mutations in large granular lymphocyte leukemia. Points from the study as a whole: At least one immunodominant TCR beta clonotype appeared in every T-cell large granular lymphocyte leukemia patient.

This clone was counted a few times. Antigen specificity is unknown. This CDR3 has 14 residues. The V and J ends lost 4 bases and 5 bases, in that order; junction bases with no gene match: 8. Germline CDR1 reads SGHRS; CDR2 reads YFSETQ. Clones were read by immunoSEQ multiplex PCR, and TCRdb kept only the in-frame ones, dropping some. This table has thousands of clones, approximately 51% appearing once. This sequence was found in a woman in her 70s with T-cell large granular lymphocyte leukemia. Some clones in this sample may be carry-over from other donors' samples. The gene calls are TRBV5-1 and TRBJ2-7; 8 bases line up with TRBD1. The source material was peripheral blood mononuclear cells. The CDR3 spells CASSPGQGRDEQYF. DNA of the CDR3: TGCGCCAGCAGCCCCGGACAGGGTAGGGACGAGCAGTACTTC.